The entry below describes one TCR beta chain. Many counts were recorded for this clonotype. Its antigen has not been determined. Base qualities were left out, and no much larger clone turns up one base away. Libraries were prepared through 5' RACE. Sequencer: NextSeq 500. In the TCR library protocol, unique molecular identifiers were attached to individual cDNA molecules to correct for PCR bias and sequencing error. TCR alpha and beta chains were both sequenced, and the abundances of alpha and beta sequences in each sample were closely correlated with each other. For the original study's pipeline: Decombinator V4 was used to annotate the V gene, J gene and CDR3 of the TCR sequences. TCRs were defined as expanded if a significant change between any two time points was detected under a Poisson model with p below 0.0001. Abundances of TCRs were expressed as counts per million after normalisation to the total number of TCRs sequenced in each sample. MAIT TCRs were defined by TRAV1-2 paired with TRAJ12, TRAJ20 or TRAJ33, and iNKT TCRs by TRAV10 paired with TRAJ18. A search of VDJdb, accessed on 1 November 2021, was run for TCRs annotated to CMV, EBV and SARS-CoV-2, with TCRs annotated for multiple antigens excluded. TCRdb's own reprocessing of the public reads used fastp at Q25 and MiXCR and kept productive beta chains. Rows matching on CDR3 protein sequence are summarized as one entry with the most common DNA and genes. In this record, the V and J calls reflect TCRdb's handling and not the investigators' own analysis. The sample table records 25,000 to 35,000 distinct CDR3 sequences; 3% to 5% of these occur just once. The top ten hold 7% to 10% of the sample.

The sample is drawn from a study of early T cells in non-severe SARS-CoV-2 infection (dated by TCRdb to the early 2020s). The study in broad terms: Bulk RNA from unsorted whole blood was used for TCR sequencing, so alpha and beta chains could not be paired.

This was a case-control study nested in a cohort of healthcare workers in London, UK, who had nasopharyngeal swab PCR tests and blood samples taken every week. Healthcare workers were recruited between 23 and 31 March 2020, during the week of the UK lockdown, and were followed weekly for up to roughly 15 weeks. What the authors observed across the whole study: VDJdb matching was skewed toward anti-spike CD8 responses and likely underestimated virus-specific expansions, missing private and CD4 specificities.

The germline V gene encodes CDR1 SGHDT and CDR2 YYEEEE. The junction carries 11 bases between V and J, which are trimmed by 2 bases and 0 bases respectively. Including the terminal cysteine and phenylalanine, the CDR3 comprises 15 residues. Left in the record is the CDR3 DNA by itself, 45 bases read in frame from the first base. Recombination connected TRBV5-6 to TRBJ1-1, with an unclear D gene assignment. Sequencing was performed on whole blood. This clonotype was sampled from an adult who was a healthcare worker with PCR-confirmed SARS-CoV-2 infection or an uninfected control (not recorded which). The DNA is TGTGCCAGCAGCTTAGTGCAGCAGCTGAACACTGAAGCTTTCTTT. It translates to CASSLVQQLNTEAFF.